This TCR beta chain came from a study of shared clonotypes between healthy human individuals. Profiled with immunoSEQ multiplex PCR; TCRdb holds only in-frame clones, not every one. The profile shows under 2,500,000 clones, roughly 95% of them singletons. The CDR3 consists of 11 residues. V was pared by 0 bases and J by 8 bases, with 7 bases between. In germline, CDR1 is SQVTM, CDR2 ANQGSEA. The chain is built from TRBV29-1 and TRBJ1-1; D ambiguous. This receptor was taken from a man between 18 and 29 years old in good health. Sequencing was performed on naive CD4+ T cells sorted from blood. Specified subset: CD45RA+ positively selected. The CDR3 DNA sequence: TGCAGCGTTGAAGATAAGAGGGAAGCTTTCTTT. Encoded protein: CSVEDKREAFF.